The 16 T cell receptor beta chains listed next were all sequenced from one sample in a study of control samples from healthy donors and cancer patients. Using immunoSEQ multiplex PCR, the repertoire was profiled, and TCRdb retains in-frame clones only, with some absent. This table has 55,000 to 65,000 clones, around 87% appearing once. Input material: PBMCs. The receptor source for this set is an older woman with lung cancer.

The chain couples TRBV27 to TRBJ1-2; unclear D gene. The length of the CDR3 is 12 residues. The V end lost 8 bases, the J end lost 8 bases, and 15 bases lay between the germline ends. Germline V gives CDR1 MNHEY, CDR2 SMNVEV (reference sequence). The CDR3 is CASRTGAGGYTF. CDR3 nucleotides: TGTGCCAGCCGCACGGGCGCAGGAGGCTACACCTTC.

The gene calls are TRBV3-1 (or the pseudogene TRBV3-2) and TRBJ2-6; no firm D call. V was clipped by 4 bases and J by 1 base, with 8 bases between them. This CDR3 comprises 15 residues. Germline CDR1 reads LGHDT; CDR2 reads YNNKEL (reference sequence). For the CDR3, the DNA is TGTGCCAGCAGCCCACAGAGTTCTGGGGCCAACGTCCTGACTTTC. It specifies CASSPQSSGANVLTF.

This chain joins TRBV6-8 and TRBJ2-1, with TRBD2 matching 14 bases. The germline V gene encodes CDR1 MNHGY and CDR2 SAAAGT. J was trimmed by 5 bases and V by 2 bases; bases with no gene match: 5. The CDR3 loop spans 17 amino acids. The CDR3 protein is CASSYPGLAGVNNEQFF. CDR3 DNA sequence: TGTGCCAGCAGTTACCCGGGACTAGCGGGAGTGAACAATGAGCAGTTCTTC.

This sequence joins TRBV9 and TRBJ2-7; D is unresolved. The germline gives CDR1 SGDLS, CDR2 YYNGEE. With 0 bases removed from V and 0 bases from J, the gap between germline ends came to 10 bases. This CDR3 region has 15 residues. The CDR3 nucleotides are TGTGCCAGCAGCGTAGGACCCCTAACCTCCTACGAGCAGTACTTC. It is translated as CASSVGPLTSYEQYF.

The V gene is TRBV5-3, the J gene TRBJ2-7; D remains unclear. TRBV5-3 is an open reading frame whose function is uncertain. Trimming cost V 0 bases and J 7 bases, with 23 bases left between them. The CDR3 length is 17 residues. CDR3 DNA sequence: TGTGCCAGAAGCTTGGACCGGACGGCACCTTTGGGCAGGGAGCAGTACTTC. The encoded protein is CARSLDRTAPLGREQYF.

The CDR3 here is CASSTRQGANIYF. The DNA for the CDR3 is TGTGCCAGCAGCACCAGACAGGGGGCAAACATATATTTT. This chain links TRBV7-3 with TRBJ1-3; 10 bases are a match to TRBD1. Germline values: CDR1 SGHTA, CDR2 FQGTGA. Trimming removed 5 bases from V and 12 bases from J; junction bases left unmatched: 7. The CDR3 spans 13 residues.

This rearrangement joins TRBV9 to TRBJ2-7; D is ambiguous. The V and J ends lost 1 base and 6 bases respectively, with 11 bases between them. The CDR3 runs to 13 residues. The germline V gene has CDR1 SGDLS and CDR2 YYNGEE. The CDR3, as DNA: TGTGCCAGCAGCGTATATTGGGTTTCCGAGCAGTACTTC. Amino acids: CASSVYWVSEQYF.

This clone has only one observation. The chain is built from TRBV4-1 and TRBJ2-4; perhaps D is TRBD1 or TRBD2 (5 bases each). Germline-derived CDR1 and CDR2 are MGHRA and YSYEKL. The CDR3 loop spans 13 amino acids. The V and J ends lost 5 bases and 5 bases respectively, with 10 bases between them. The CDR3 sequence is CASSLGTQNIQYF. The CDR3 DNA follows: TGCGCCAGCAGCTTGGGGACCCAAAACATTCAGTACTTC.

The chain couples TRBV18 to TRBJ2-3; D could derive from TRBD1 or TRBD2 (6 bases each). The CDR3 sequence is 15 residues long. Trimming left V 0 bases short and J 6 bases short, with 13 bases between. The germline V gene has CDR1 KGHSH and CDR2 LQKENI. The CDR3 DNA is TGTGCCAGCTCACCACCGTCGGGGGCAAGCGATACGCAGTATTTT. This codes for CASSPPSGASDTQYF.

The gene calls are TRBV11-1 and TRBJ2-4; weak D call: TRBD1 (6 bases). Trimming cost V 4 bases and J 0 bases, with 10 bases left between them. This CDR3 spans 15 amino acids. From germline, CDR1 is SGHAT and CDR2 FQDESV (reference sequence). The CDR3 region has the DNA TGTGCCAGCAGCTCTGGGACATTAGCCAAAAACATTCAGTACTTC. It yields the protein CASSSGTLAKNIQYF. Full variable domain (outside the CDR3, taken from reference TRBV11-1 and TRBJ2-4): EAEVAQSPRYKITEKSQAVAFWCDPISGHATLYWYRQILGQGPELLVQFQDESVVDDSQLPKDRFSAERLKGVDSTLKIQPAELGDSAMYLCASSSGTLAKNIQYFGAGTRLSVL.

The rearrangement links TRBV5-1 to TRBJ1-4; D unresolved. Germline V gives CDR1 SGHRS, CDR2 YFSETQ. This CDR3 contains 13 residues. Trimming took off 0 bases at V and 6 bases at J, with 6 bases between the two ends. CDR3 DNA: TGCGCCAGCAGCTTGGGGACGTATGAAAAACTGTTTTTT. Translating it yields CASSLGTYEKLFF.

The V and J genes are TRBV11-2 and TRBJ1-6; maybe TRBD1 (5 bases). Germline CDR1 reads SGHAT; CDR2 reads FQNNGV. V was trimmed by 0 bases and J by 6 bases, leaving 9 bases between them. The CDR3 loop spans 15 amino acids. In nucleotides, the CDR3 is TGTGCCAGCAGCTTAGAGGCAGGGTCTAATTCACCCCTCCACTTT. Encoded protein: CASSLEAGSNSPLHF.

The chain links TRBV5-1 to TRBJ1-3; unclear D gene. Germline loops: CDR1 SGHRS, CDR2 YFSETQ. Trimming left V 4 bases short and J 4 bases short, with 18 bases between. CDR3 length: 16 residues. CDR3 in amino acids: CASSLVAVSSGNTIYF. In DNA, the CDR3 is TGCGCCAGCAGCCTCGTAGCAGTGTCATCGGGAAACACCATATATTTT. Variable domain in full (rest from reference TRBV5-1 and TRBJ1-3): KAGVTQTPRYLIKTRGQQVTLSCSPISGHRSVSWYQQTPGQGLQFLFEYFSETQRNKGNFPGRFSGRQFSNSRSEMNVSTLELGDSALYLCASSLVAVSSGNTIYFGEGSWLTVV.

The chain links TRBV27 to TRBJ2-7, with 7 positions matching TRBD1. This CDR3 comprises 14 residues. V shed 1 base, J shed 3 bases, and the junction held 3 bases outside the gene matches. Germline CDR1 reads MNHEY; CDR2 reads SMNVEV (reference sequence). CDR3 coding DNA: TGTGCCAGCAGTTTATTCGCAGGGGGCTACGAGCAGTACTTC. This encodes CASSLFAGGYEQYF.

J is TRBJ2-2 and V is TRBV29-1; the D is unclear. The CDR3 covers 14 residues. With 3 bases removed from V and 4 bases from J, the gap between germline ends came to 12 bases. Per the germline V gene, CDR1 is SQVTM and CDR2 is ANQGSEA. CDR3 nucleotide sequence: TGCAGCGTTGATCGGAGCGAAGGCACCGGGGAGCTGTTTTTT. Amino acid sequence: CSVDRSEGTGELFF.

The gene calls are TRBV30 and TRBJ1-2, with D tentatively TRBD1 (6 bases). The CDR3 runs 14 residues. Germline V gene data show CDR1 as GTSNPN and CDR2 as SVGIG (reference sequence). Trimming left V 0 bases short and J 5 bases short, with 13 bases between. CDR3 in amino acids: CAWSVFGGRYGYTF. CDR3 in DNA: TGTGCCTGGAGTGTTTTTGGGGGCCGGTATGGCTACACCTTC.